A selection of T cell receptor beta chains follows, all from one sample in a study of shared clonotypes between healthy human individuals. Data came from immunoSEQ multiplex PCR; TCRdb stores just in-frame clones and leaves some out. The sample carries roughly 590,000 clones, less than 97% recorded once. The sample comprised naive CD8+ T cells sorted from blood. These receptor sequences come from a woman in her 30s in good health. Each CDR3 is given without its conserved first and last residue. Clone size is stated in some rows and not others, as once, few, many or a class when expanded.

v_call cdr3_length clone_size cdr3_aa
TRBV19 13 . ASTLWGYSNQPQH
TRBV7-9 9 . ASSVEDEQY
TRBV9 12 . ASSGGQGSKTQY
TRBV19 12 . ASSSGEDFNEQF
TRBV13 12 . ASSTERDFYEQY
TRBV7-6 12 . ASSLVFETGELF
TRBV2 12 . ASSELTSTDTQY
TRBV28 11 once ASSVTGNTEAF
TRBV10-3 12 . AISADRDSYEQY
TRBV6-5 10 . ASSPGGGEQY
TRBV19 14 . ASSSSETAGGTEAF
TRBV2 12 . ASSDWGMNTEAF
TRBV27 10 . ASSGQNYGYT
TRBV28 13 . ASSLVRFSGNTIY
TRBV6-5 11 . ASSPTGGQPQH
TRBV27 10 . ASSPATGELF
TRBV18 11 . ASSPPTSYEQY
TRBV14 9 once ASSQEETQY
TRBV19 17 . ASRNPLAGQQYSSYGYT
TRBV28 12 . ASAVWTTQETQY
TRBV5-4 12 . ASSSRDRGYEQY
TRBV9 13 once ASSVAGSAAYEQY
TRBV11-2 13 . ASSRGIGGTDTQY
TRBV4-1 13 . ASSQAAGIYHEQY
TRBV7-9 12 once ASSLLPGDYEQY
TRBV2 12 . ASSITGSYHEQY
TRBV2 15 . ASSESWLAESYNEQF